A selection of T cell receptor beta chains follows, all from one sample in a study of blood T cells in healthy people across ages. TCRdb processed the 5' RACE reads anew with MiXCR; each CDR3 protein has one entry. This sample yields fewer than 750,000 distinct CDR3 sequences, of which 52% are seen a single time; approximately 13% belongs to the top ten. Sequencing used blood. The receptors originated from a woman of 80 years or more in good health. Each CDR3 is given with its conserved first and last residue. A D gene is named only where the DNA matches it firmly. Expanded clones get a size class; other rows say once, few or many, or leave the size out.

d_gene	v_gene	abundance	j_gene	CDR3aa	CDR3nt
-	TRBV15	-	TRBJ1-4	CATSTYQGMREKLFF	TGTGCCACCAGCACTTATCAGGGGATGCGGGAAAAACTGTTTTTT
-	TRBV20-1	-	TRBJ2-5	CSAGNNGETQYF	TGCAGTGCTGGAAATAACGGGGAGACCCAGTACTTC
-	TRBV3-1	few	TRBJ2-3	CASSQGIGNRAEYF	TGTGCCAGCAGCCAAGGGATCGGGAACAGGGCAGAGTATTTT
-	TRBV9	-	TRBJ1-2	CASSAIDGYTF	TGTGCCAGCAGCGCGATCGATGGCTACACCTTC
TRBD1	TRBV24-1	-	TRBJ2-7	CATSDPRDRGNEQYF	TGTGCCACCAGTGACCCGAGGGACAGGGGAAACGAGCAGTACTTC
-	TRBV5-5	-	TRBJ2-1	CASLSGQNSYNEQFF	TGTGCCTCCCTCTCGGGGCAGAACTCCTACAATGAGCAGTTCTTC
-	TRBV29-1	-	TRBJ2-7	CSAVDKTYEQYF	TGCAGCGCTGTGGACAAGACCTACGAGCAGTACTTC
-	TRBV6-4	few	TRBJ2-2	CASSEWVDTGELFF	TGTGCCAGCAGTGAGTGGGTGGACACCGGGGAGCTGTTTTTT
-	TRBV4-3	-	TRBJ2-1	CASSHSLARGGDEQFF	TGCGCCAGCAGCCATTCACTAGCTAGGGGGGGCGATGAGCAGTTCTTC
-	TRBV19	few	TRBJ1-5	CASARGRDSNQPQHF	TGTGCCTCTGCCCGGGGGCGGGATAGCAATCAGCCCCAGCATTTT
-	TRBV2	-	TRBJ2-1	CASSRNYYDEQFF	TGTGCCAGCTCCCGTAACTATTACGATGAGCAGTTCTTC
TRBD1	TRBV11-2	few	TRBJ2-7	CASTRQDRSYEQYF	TGTGCCAGCACCCGGCAGGACAGGAGTTACGAGCAGTACTTC
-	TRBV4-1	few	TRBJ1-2	CASSQESNYGYTF	TGCGCCAGCAGCCAAGAGTCTAACTATGGCTACACCTTC
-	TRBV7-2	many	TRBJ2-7	CASSLEQGYYEQYF	TGTGCCAGCAGCTTAGAACAGGGTTACTACGAGCAGTACTTC
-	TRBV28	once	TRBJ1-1	CASSSHYRPYTEAFF	TGTGCCAGCAGTTCCCATTACAGACCCTACACTGAAGCTTTCTTT
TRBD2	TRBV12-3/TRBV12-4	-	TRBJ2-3	CASYLAGAPINRHTQYF	TGTGCCAGCTATCTAGCGGGGGCCCCAATTAACCGGCATACGCAGTATTTT
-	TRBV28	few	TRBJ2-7	CASSLVIRPSSYEQYF	TGTGCCAGCAGTTTGGTTATTCGGCCGAGCTCCTACGAGCAGTACTTC
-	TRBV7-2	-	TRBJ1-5	CASSSPGGEQPQHF	TGTGCCAGCAGCTCGCCGGGGGGAGAACAGCCCCAGCATTTT
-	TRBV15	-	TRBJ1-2	CATSRDLAGTSYGYTF	TGTGCCACCAGCAGAGATCTGGCAGGGACCTCCTATGGCTACACCTTC
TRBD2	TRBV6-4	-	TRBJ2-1	CASSDSSRREGGEQFF	TGTGCCAGCAGTGACTCGAGTCGGCGGGAGGGCGGTGAGCAGTTCTTC
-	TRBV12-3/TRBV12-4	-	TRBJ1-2	CASTFTGQLAYGYTF	TGTGCCAGCACTTTCACCGGACAGTTAGCCTATGGCTACACCTTC
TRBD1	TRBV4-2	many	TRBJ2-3	CASSHQGQRNTDTQYF	TGTGCCAGCAGCCACCAGGGACAGAGAAACACAGATACGCAGTATTTT
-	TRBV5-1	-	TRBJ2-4	CASSLGTLKYF	TGCGCCAGCAGCCTCGGGACCCTGAAGTACTTC
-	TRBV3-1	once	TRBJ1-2	CASSQDLLGHGYTF	TGTGCCAGCAGCCAAGATCTGTTGGGACATGGCTACACCTTC
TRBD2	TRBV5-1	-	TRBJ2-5	CASSLASSGRSNEQYF	TGCGCCAGCAGCTTGGCCTCTAGCGGGAGGTCAAATGAGCAGTACTTC
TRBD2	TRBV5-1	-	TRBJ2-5	CASSLGLAGWETQYF	TGCGCCAGCAGCTTGGGACTAGCCGGTTGGGAGACCCAGTACTTC
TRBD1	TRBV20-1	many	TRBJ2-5	CSAVQGALETQYF	TGCAGTGCAGTACAGGGGGCGTTAGAGACCCAGTACTTC
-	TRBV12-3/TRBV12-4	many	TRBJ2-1	CASSPRSGGRSNEQFF	TGTGCCAGCAGTCCCCGTTCAGGTGGACGGAGCAATGAGCAGTTCTTC
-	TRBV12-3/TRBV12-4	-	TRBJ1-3	CASSFRQGGSGNTIYF	TGTGCCAGCAGTTTCCGACAAGGGGGCTCTGGAAACACCATATATTTT
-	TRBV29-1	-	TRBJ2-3	CSVKSLGSTDTQYF	TGCAGCGTTAAAAGTCTAGGGAGCACAGATACGCAGTATTTT
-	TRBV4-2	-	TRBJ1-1	CASSQDRFTEAFF	TGTGCCAGCAGCCAAGATCGGTTCACTGAAGCTTTCTTT
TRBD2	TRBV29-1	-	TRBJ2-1	CSVDTPISSGSYNEQFF	TGCAGCGTTGATACACCCATATCTAGCGGCTCCTACAATGAGCAGTTCTTC
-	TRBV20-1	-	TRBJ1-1	CSARPGGWTEAFF	TGCAGTGCTAGGCCCGGAGGGTGGACTGAAGCTTTCTTT
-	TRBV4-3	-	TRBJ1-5	CASSQGTGDSNQPQHF	TGCGCCAGCAGCCAAGGAACTGGGGATAGCAATCAGCCCCAGCATTTT
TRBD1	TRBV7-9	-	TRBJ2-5	CASSLGGSRGQQYF	TGTGCCAGCAGCTTAGGAGGAAGCAGGGGGCAACAGTACTTC
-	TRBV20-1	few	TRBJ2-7	CSVTGHKSYEQYF	TGCAGCGTCACGGGGCACAAATCCTACGAGCAGTACTTC
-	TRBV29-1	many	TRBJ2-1	CSLDGGRSNYNEQFF	TGCAGCCTCGACGGAGGGAGATCCAACTACAATGAGCAGTTCTTC
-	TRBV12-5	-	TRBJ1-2	CASGSDFYGYTF	TGTGCTAGTGGGTCGGACTTTTATGGCTACACCTTC
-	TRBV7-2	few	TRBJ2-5	CASSFLLRARDGQYF	TGTGCCAGCAGCTTTTTATTGCGGGCAAGAGATGGCCAGTACTTC
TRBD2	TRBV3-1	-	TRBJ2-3	CASSLSGGTLYF	TGTGCCAGCAGCCTTAGCGGGGGGACACTGTATTTT
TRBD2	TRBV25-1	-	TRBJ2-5	CASSGLAGGPQETQYF	TGTGCCAGCAGTGGACTAGCGGGGGGCCCCCAAGAGACCCAGTACTTC
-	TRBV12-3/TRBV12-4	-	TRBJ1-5	CASSPDSGQPQHF	TGTGCCAGCAGTCCCGACTCGGGTCAGCCCCAGCATTTT
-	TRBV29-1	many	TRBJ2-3	CSVESRQGLDTQYF	TGCAGCGTTGAAAGTCGCCAGGGTCTTGATACGCAGTATTTT
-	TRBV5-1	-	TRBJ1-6	CASSGSGDKADSPLHF	TGCGCCAGCAGCGGAAGTGGGGACAAGGCCGATTCACCCCTCCACTTT
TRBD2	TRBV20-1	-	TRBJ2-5	CSALGSSGGRETQYF	TGCAGTGCCCTGGGCTCTAGCGGGGGTAGGGAGACCCAGTACTTC
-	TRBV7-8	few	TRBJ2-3	CASSPSGAGERTDTQYF	TGTGCCAGCAGCCCCTCAGGGGCGGGTGAGCGCACAGATACGCAGTATTTT
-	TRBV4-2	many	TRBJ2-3	CASSQGDGSTDTQYF	TGTGCCAGCAGCCAGGGGGACGGAAGCACAGATACGCAGTATTTT
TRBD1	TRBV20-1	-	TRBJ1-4	CNARGGLGDDQFEELFF	TGCAATGCTCGAGGGGGCCTGGGGGATGATCAATTTGAAGAACTGTTTTTT
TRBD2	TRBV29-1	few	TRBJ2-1	CSVIIAGAFGTYNEQFF	TGCAGCGTAATCATAGCGGGAGCTTTTGGGACCTACAATGAGCAGTTCTTC
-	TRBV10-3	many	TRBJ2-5	CAISAREETQYF	TGTGCCATCAGTGCGAGGGAAGAGACCCAGTACTTC
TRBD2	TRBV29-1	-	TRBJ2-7	CSVGSGLLHEQYF	TGCAGCGTCGGTAGCGGGCTCCTCCACGAGCAGTACTTC
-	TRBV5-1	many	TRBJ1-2	CASSLGLNEQVNGYTF	TGCGCCAGCAGCTTAGGCCTCAACGAACAGGTTAATGGCTACACCTTC
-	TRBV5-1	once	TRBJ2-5	CASSLDPSSQETQYF	TGCGCCAGCAGCCTAGACCCCTCGAGCCAAGAGACCCAGTACTTC
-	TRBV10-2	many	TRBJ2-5	CASSETRTPTYPKYF	TGCGCCAGCAGTGAGACAAGGACTCCCACCTACCCGAAGTACTTC
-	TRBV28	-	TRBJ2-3	CASSRAERRADTQYF	TGTGCCAGCAGCCGAGCGGAACGGAGGGCAGATACGCAGTATTTT
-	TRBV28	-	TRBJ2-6	CATYIPGANVLTF	TGTGCCACCTACATTCCTGGGGCCAACGTCCTGACTTTC